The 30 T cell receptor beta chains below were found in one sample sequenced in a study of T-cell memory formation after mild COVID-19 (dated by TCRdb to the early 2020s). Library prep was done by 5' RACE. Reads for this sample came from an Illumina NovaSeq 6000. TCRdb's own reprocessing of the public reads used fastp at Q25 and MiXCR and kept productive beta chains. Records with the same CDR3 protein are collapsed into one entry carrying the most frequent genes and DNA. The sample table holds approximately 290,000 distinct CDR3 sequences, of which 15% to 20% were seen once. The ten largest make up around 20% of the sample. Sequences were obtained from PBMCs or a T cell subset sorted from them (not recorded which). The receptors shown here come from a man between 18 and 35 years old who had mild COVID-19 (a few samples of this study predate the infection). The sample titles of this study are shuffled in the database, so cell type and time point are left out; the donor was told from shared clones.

The CDR3 loop is CTVVGETQYF. CDR3 DNA: TGCACGGTCGTCGGAGAGACCCAGTACTTC. The rearrangement links TRBV29-1 to TRBJ2-5, with D unresolved. The V gene's germline CDR1 is SQVTM and CDR2 ANQGSEA. The CDR3 runs to 10 residues. Full variable domain (rest looked up from reference TRBV29-1 and TRBJ2-5): SAVISQKPSRDICQRGTSLTIQCQVDSQVTMMFWYRQQPGQSLTLIATANQGSEATYESGFVIDKFPISRPNLTFSTLTVSNMSPEDSSIYLCTVVGETQYFGPGTRLLVL.

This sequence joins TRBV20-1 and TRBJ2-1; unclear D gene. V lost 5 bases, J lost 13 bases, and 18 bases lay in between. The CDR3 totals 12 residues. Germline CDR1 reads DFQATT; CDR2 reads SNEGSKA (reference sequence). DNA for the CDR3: TGCAGTGCTCAGTTGCCTACGGCGCTCCAGTTCTTC. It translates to CSAQLPTALQFF.

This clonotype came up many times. The CDR3 nucleotides read TGCAGCGGAGAACGGACGGACAGCTCCTACAATGAGCAGTTCTTC. This encodes CSGERTDSSYNEQFF. The V and J genes are TRBV29-1 and TRBJ2-1, with a possible D match to TRBD1 (6 bases). CDR1 is SQVTM, CDR2 ANQGSEA, per germline. CDR3 size: 15 residues. V lost 7 bases to trimming and J lost 0 bases, with 16 bases between them.

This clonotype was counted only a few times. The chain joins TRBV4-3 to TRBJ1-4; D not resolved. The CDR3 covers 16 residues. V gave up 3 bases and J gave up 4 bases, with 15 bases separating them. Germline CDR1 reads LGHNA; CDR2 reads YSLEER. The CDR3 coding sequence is TGCGCCAGCAGCCAGGAGCTACTTTGGAATAATGAAAAACTGTTTTTT. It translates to CASSQELLWNNEKLFF.

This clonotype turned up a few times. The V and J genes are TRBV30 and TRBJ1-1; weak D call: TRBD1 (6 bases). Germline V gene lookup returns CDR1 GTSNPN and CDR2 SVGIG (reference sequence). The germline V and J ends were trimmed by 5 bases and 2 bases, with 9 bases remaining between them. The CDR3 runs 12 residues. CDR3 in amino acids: CAWGQINTEAFF. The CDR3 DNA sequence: TGTGCCTGGGGACAGATCAACACTGAAGCTTTCTTT.

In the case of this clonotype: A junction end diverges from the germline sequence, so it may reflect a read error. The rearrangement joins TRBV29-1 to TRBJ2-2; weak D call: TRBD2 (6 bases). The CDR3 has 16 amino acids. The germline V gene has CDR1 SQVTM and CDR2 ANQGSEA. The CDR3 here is CSVESLPGLNSGELFF. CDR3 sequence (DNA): TGCAGCGTTGAATCCCTCCCGGGACTGAACAGCGGGGAGCTGTTTTTT.

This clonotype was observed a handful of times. CDR3 nucleotides: TGCGCCAGCAGCCACCCCCACGGGGACTCAGATACGCAGTATTTT. This sequence encodes CASSHPHGDSDTQYF. The chain uses TRBV4-1 and TRBJ2-3; a weak D match, TRBD2 (6 bases). The CDR3 is 15 residues long. V dropped 3 bases and J dropped 4 bases, with 14 bases sitting between them. Germline-derived CDR1 and CDR2 are MGHRA and YSYEKL.

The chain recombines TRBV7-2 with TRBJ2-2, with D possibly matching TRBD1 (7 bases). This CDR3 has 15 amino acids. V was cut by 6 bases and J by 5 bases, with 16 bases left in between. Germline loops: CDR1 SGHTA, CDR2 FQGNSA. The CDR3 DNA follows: TGTGCCAGCAGGAGGGGGGACAGAGGAACCGGGGAGCTGTTTTTT. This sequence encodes CASRRGDRGTGELFF.

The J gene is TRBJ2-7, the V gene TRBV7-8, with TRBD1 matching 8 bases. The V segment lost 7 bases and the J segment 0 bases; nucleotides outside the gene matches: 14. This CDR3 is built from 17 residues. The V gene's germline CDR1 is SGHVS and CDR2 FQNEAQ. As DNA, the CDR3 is TGTGCCAGCACCGTTAGCAGGACAGGGACCAGCTCCTACGAGCAGTACTTC. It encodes CASTVSRTGTSSYEQYF.

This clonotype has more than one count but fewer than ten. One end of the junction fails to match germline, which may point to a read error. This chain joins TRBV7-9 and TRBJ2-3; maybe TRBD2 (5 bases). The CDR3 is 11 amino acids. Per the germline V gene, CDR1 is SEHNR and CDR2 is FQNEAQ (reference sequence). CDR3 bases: TGTGCCAGCAGCTTAGAGGGAGAGGTGGATTTT. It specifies CASSLEGEVDF.

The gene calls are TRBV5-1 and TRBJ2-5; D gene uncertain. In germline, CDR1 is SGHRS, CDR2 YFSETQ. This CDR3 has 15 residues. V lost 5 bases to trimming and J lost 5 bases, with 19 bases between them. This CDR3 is CASSMQPSTMETQYF. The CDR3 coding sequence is TGCGCCAGCAGTATGCAGCCGTCCACCATGGAGACCCAGTACTTC.

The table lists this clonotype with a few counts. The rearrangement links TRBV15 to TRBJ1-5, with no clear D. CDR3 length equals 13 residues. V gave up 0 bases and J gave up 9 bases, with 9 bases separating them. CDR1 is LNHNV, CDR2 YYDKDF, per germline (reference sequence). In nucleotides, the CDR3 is TGTGCCACCAGCAGAGAAAACGGCAGGCCCCAGCATTTT. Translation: CATSRENGRPQHF.

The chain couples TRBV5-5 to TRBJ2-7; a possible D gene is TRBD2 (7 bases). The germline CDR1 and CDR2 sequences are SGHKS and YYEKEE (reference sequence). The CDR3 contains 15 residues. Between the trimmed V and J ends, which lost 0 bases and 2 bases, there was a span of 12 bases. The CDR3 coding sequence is TGTGCCAGCAGCTTGGCGGGGGAGGGGGCCTACGAGCAGTACGTC. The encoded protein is CASSLAGEGAYEQYV.

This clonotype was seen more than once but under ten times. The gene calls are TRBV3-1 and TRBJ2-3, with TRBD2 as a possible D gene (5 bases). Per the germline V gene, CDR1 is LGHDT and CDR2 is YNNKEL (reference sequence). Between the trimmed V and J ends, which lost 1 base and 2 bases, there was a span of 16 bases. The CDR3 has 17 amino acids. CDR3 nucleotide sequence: TGTGCCAGCAGCCAAGTTAAGGTGGGGAGTTTCACAGATACGCAGTATTTT. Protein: CASSQVKVGSFTDTQYF.

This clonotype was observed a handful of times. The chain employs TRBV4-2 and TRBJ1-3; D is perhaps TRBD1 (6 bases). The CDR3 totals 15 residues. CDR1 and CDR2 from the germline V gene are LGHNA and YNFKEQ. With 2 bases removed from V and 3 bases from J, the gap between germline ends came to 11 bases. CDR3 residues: CASSQQGPYGNTIYF. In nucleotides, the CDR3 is TGTGCCAGCAGCCAACAGGGGCCCTATGGAAACACCATATATTTT.

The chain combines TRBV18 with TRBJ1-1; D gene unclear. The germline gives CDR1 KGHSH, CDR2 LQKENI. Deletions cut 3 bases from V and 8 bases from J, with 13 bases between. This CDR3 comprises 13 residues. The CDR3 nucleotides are TGTGCCAGCTCACCGCCCGTGCGGAAAGAAGCTTTCTTT. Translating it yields CASSPPVRKEAFF.

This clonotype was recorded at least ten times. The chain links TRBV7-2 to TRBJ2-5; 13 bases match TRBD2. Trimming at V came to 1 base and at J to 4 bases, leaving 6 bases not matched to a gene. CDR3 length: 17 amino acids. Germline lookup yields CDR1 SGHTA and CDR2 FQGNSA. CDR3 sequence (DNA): TGTGCCAGCAGCTTAGGGGCACTAGCGGGGGGGCGAGAGACCCAGTACTTC. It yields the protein CASSLGALAGGRETQYF.

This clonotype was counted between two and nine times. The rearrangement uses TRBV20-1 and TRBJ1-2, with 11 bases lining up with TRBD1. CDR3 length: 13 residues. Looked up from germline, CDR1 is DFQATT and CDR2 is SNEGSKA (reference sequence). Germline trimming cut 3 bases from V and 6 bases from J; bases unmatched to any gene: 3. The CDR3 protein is CSASLGQGDGYTF. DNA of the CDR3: TGCAGTGCTAGTCTGGGACAGGGGGATGGCTACACCTTC.

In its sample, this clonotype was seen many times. In DNA, the CDR3 is TGTGCCACCAGCAGAGACGCAGGGACCCAACCGTACAATGAGCAGTTCTTC. It encodes CATSRDAGTQPYNEQFF. The V call is TRBV15, the J call TRBJ2-1, with D perhaps matching TRBD1 or TRBD2 (5 bases each). V was trimmed by 0 bases and J by 4 bases, leaving 16 bases between them. The germline CDR1 and CDR2 sequences are LNHNV and YYDKDF (reference sequence). This CDR3 comprises 17 residues. Full variable domain (rest looked up from reference TRBV15 and TRBJ2-1): DAMVIQNPRYQVTQFGKPVTLSCSQTLNHNVMYWYQQKSSQAPKLLFHYYDKDFNNEADTPDNFQSRRPNTSFCFLDIRSPGLGDTAMYLCATSRDAGTQPYNEQFFGPGTRLTVL.

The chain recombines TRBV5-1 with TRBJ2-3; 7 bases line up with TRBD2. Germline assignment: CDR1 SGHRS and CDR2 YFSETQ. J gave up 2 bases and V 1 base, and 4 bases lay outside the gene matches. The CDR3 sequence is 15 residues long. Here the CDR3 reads CASSLTAGPTDTQYF. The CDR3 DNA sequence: TGCGCCAGCAGCTTGACAGCGGGGCCCACAGATACGCAGTATTTT.

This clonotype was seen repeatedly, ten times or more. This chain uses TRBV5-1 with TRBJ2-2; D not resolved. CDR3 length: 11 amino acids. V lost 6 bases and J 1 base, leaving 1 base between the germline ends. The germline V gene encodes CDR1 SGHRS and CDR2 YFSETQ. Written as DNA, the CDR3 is TGCGCCAGCATGAACACCGGGGAGCTGTTTTTT. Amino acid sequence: CASMNTGELFF.

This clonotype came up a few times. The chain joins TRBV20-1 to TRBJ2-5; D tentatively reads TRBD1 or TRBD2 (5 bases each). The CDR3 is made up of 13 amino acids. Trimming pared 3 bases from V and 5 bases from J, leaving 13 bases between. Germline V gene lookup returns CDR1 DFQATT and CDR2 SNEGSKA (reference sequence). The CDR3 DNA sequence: TGCAGTGCTAGTTTCCGGGGCACGGAGACCCAGTACTTC. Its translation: CSASFRGTETQYF.

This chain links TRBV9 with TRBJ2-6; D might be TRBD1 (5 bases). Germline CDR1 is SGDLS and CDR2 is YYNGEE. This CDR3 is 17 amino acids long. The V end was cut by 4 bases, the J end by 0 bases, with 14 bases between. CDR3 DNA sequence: TGTGCCAGCAGCTTAGGGGCCGGAAACTCTGGGGCCAACGTCCTGACTTTC. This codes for CASSLGAGNSGANVLTF.

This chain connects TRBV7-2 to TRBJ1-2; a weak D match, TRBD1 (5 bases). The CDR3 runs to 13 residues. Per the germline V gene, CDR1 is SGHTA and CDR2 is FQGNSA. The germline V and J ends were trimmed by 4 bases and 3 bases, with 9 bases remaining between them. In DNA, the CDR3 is TGTGCCAGCAGCTCAGGGATCCACTATGGCTACACCTTC. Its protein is CASSSGIHYGYTF.

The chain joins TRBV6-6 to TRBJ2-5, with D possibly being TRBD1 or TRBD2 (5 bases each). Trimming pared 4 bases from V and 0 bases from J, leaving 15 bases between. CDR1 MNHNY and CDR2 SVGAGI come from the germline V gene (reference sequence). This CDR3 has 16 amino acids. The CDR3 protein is CASSWSRGANQETQYF. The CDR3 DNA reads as TGTGCCAGCAGTTGGTCACGAGGGGCGAACCAAGAGACCCAGTACTTC.

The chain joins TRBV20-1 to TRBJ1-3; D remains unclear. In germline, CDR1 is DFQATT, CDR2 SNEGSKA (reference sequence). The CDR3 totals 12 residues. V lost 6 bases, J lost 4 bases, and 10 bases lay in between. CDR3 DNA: TGCAGTGCCAGGCCGGGGGGAAACACCATATATTTT. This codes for CSARPGGNTIYF.

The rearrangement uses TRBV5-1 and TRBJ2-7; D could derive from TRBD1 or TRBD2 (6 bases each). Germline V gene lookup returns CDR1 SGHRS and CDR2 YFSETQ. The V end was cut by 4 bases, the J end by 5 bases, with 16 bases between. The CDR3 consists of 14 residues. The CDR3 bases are TGCGCCAGCAGCAGGGGGTCGGGGGACGACGAGCAGTACGTC. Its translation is CASSRGSGDDEQYV.

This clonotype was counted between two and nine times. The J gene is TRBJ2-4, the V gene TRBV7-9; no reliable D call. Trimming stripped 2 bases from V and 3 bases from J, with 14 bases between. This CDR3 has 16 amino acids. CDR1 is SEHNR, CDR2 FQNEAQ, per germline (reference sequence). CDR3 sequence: CASSLIVYSDKNIQYF. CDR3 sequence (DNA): TGTGCCAGCAGCTTAATAGTATACTCTGACAAAAACATTCAGTACTTC.

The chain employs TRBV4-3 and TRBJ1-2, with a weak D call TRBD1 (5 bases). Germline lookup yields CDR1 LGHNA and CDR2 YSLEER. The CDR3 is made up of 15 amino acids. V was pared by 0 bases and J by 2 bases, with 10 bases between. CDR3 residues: CASSQDTGRNYGYTF. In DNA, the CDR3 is TGCGCCAGCAGCCAAGATACAGGACGAAACTATGGCTACACCTTC.

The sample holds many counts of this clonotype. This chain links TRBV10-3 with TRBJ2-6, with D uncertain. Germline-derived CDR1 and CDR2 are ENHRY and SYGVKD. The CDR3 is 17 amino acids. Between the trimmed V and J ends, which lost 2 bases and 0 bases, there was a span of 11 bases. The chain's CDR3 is CAISEIRRISGANVLTF. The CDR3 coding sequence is TGTGCCATCAGTGAGATTCGACGGATCTCTGGGGCCAACGTCCTGACTTTC.